These T cell receptor beta chains were read from a single sample in a study of preoperative IRX-2 immunotherapy in early breast cancer. The table came from immunoSEQ multiplex PCR; TCRdb's copy has only in-frame clones and leaves some out. The repertoire holds some 59,000 clones, with approximately 94% as singletons. Sampling was carried out from a patient treated with IRX-2 immunotherapy. These receptors were taken from a human donor with breast cancer. CDR3s include the opening cysteine and the closing phenylalanine or tryptophan. The order of the fields is clone size, D gene, V gene, J gene, CDR3 DNA, CDR3 protein. The D gene is left open where the match is weak. The size entry is marked missing in some rows and otherwise reads once, few, many or a size class.

abundance: .
d_gene: .
v_gene: TRBV18
j_gene: TRBJ2-3
CDR3nt: TGTGCCAGCTCCCCACCCTCCGATACGCAGTATTTT
CDR3aa: CASSPPSDTQYF

abundance: .
d_gene: .
v_gene: TRBV4-3
j_gene: TRBJ2-2
CDR3nt: TGCGCCAGCAGCCCCGTGGGGGGCTTGAACACCGGGGAGCTGTTTTTT
CDR3aa: CASSPVGGLNTGELFF

abundance: .
d_gene: .
v_gene: TRBV7-3
j_gene: TRBJ1-2
CDR3nt: TGTGCCAGCAGCTTACTGGGGAGCGGCTACACCTTC
CDR3aa: CASSLLGSGYTF

abundance: .
d_gene: TRBD1
v_gene: TRBV6-6
j_gene: TRBJ1-4
CDR3nt: TGTGCCAGCTGCCGACAGGGGTTGTGCGAAAAACTGTTTTTT
CDR3aa: CASCRQGLCEKLFF

abundance: once
d_gene: .
v_gene: TRBV28
j_gene: TRBJ1-2
CDR3nt: TGTGCCAGCAGTTTAATCCGCTGGCAGGCGGCCAGCAGATTTGGCTACACCTTC
CDR3aa: CASSLIRWQAASRFGYTF

abundance: .
d_gene: .
v_gene: TRBV10-3
j_gene: TRBJ2-1
CDR3nt: TGTGCCATCAGTAACCAGCGGGTCTCCTACAATGAGCAGTTCTTC
CDR3aa: CAISNQRVSYNEQFF

abundance: once
d_gene: TRBD2
v_gene: TRBV5-1
j_gene: TRBJ2-4
CDR3nt: TGCGCCAGCAGCGGGGATGGAGCGGGAGGGGAAAACATTCAGTACTTC
CDR3aa: CASSGDGAGGENIQYF

abundance: .
d_gene: .
v_gene: TRBV11-2
j_gene: TRBJ1-1
CDR3nt: TGTGCCAGCAGCTTAGGGGGGGACACTGAAGCTTTCTTT
CDR3aa: CASSLGGDTEAFF

abundance: .
d_gene: TRBD2
v_gene: TRBV2
j_gene: TRBJ2-7
CDR3nt: TGTGCCAGCAGTGAACGCCTAGCGGGAGACGAGCAGTACTTC
CDR3aa: CASSERLAGDEQYF

abundance: .
d_gene: .
v_gene: TRBV7-9
j_gene: TRBJ1-4
CDR3nt: TGTGCCAGCAGCTTAGAGCGTAGACCTAATGAAAAACTGTTTTTT
CDR3aa: CASSLERRPNEKLFF

abundance: .
d_gene: .
v_gene: TRBV10-1
j_gene: TRBJ2-1
CDR3nt: TGCGCCAGCAGTGACGGTAAAGGCGGGGCGGACTTCTCCTACAATGAGCAGTTCTTC
CDR3aa: CASSDGKGGADFSYNEQFF

abundance: .
d_gene: .
v_gene: TRBV11-3
j_gene: TRBJ2-3
CDR3nt: TGTGCCAGCAGCTTATCCCACAGTTTCACAGATACGCAGTATTTT
CDR3aa: CASSLSHSFTDTQYF

abundance: .
d_gene: .
v_gene: TRBV27
j_gene: TRBJ2-1
CDR3nt: TGTGCCAGCATATGGAGATATCCCTACAATGAGCAGTTCTTC
CDR3aa: CASIWRYPYNEQFF

abundance: once
d_gene: TRBD2
v_gene: TRBV4-2
j_gene: TRBJ2-1
CDR3nt: TGTGCCAGCAGCCAAGTATCGGGGGGTGTCTATGAGCAGTTCTTC
CDR3aa: CASSQVSGGVYEQFF

abundance: .
d_gene: .
v_gene: TRBV9
j_gene: TRBJ2-1
CDR3nt: TGTGCCAGCAGCGATAGACTTGGGGGGACAAGCAACTACAATGAGCAGTTCTTC
CDR3aa: CASSDRLGGTSNYNEQFF

abundance: .
d_gene: TRBD1
v_gene: TRBV5-1
j_gene: TRBJ1-6
CDR3nt: TGCGCCAGCAAGACAGGGGGCGATTCACCCCTCCACTTT
CDR3aa: CASKTGGDSPLHF

abundance: .
d_gene: .
v_gene: TRBV5-6
j_gene: TRBJ2-2
CDR3nt: TGTGCCAGCAGCCCTTGGGGGAACACCGGGGAGCTGTTTTTT
CDR3aa: CASSPWGNTGELFF

abundance: .
d_gene: .
v_gene: TRBV7-3
j_gene: TRBJ2-3
CDR3nt: TGTGCCAGCAGCTTGAACACCCCGGCAGATACGCAGTATTTT
CDR3aa: CASSLNTPADTQYF

abundance: .
d_gene: TRBD2
v_gene: TRBV9
j_gene: TRBJ2-7
CDR3nt: TGTGCCAGCAGCCTAGCGGGACTATCCCACGAGCAGTACTTC
CDR3aa: CASSLAGLSHEQYF

abundance: .
d_gene: .
v_gene: TRBV4-2
j_gene: TRBJ1-6
CDR3nt: TGTGCCAGCAGCCAAGGCTCTTTTGACTCCTATAATTCACCCCTCCACTTT
CDR3aa: CASSQGSFDSYNSPLHF

abundance: .
d_gene: .
v_gene: TRBV6-5
j_gene: TRBJ1-1
CDR3nt: TGTGCCAGCAAACAAGGGGGGACTGAAGCTTTCTTT
CDR3aa: CASKQGGTEAFF

abundance: .
d_gene: .
v_gene: TRBV9
j_gene: TRBJ1-4
CDR3nt: TGTGCCAGCAGCGTAGGAGTCGGGGCTGCCGCAACTAATGAAAAACTGTTTTTT
CDR3aa: CASSVGVGAAATNEKLFF

abundance: .
d_gene: .
v_gene: TRBV28
j_gene: TRBJ1-1
CDR3nt: TGTGCCAGCAGTCCCCCGGGGAGCGGGAACACTGAAGCTTTCTTT
CDR3aa: CASSPPGSGNTEAFF

abundance: .
d_gene: .
v_gene: TRBV5-4
j_gene: TRBJ2-1
CDR3nt: TGTGCCAGCAGCTTGGCGGTGGGCCACAATGAGCAGTTCTTC
CDR3aa: CASSLAVGHNEQFF

abundance: .
d_gene: TRBD2
v_gene: TRBV18
j_gene: TRBJ2-7
CDR3nt: TGTGCCAGCTCTAGCGGGACGTCTCTGTACGAGCAGTACTTC
CDR3aa: CASSSGTSLYEQYF

abundance: .
d_gene: .
v_gene: TRBV7-9
j_gene: TRBJ2-2
CDR3nt: TGTGCCAGCAGCCTGTCTGAGGGGTATAGGAACACCGGGGAGCTGTTTTTT
CDR3aa: CASSLSEGYRNTGELFF

abundance: .
d_gene: TRBD2
v_gene: TRBV15
j_gene: TRBJ2-7
CDR3nt: TGTGCCACCAGCAGAGCCCCTCCAAGACTAGCGGGAGCCTACGAGCAGTACTTC
CDR3aa: CATSRAPPRLAGAYEQYF

abundance: .
d_gene: TRBD2
v_gene: TRBV7-8
j_gene: TRBJ2-5
CDR3nt: TGTGCCAGCATTGGGACTAGCGGGGGAGAGACCCAGTACTTC
CDR3aa: CASIGTSGGETQYF

abundance: .
d_gene: .
v_gene: TRBV5-1
j_gene: TRBJ2-1
CDR3nt: TGCGCCAGCAGCCAAAGGACAGGGAGGGGTGAGCAGTTCTTC
CDR3aa: CASSQRTGRGEQFF